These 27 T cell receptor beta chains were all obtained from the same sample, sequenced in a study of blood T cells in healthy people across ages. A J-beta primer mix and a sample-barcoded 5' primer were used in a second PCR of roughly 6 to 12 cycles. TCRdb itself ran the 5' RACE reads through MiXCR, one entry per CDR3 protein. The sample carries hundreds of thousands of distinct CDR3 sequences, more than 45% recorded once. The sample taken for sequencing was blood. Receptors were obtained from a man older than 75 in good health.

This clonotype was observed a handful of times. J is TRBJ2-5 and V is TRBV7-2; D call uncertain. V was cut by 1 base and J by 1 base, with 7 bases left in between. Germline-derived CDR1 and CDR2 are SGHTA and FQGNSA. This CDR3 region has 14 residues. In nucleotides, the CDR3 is TGTGCCAGCAGCTTAGATTGGGGCCAAGAGACCCAGTACTTC. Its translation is CASSLDWGQETQYF.

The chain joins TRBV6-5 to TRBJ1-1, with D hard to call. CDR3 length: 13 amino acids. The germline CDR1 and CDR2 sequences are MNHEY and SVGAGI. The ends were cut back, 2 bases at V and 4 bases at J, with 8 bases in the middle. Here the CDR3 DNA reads TGTGCCAGCAGTTACCGGGCAAGCACTGAAGCTTTCTTT. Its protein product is CASSYRASTEAFF.

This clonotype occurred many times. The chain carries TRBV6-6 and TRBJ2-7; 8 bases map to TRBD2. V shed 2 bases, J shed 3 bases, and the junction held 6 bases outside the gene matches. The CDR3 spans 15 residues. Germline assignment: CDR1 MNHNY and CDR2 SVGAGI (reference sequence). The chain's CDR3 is CASSYASGRNYEQYF. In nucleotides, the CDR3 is TGTGCCAGCAGTTACGCAAGCGGGAGAAACTACGAGCAGTACTTC.

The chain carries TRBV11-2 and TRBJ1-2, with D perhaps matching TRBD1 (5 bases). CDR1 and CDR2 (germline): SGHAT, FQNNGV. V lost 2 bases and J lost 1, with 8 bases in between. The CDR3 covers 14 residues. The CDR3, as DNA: TGTGCCAGCAGCTTATCGGGGCTTAACTATGGCTACACCTTC. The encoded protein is CASSLSGLNYGYTF.

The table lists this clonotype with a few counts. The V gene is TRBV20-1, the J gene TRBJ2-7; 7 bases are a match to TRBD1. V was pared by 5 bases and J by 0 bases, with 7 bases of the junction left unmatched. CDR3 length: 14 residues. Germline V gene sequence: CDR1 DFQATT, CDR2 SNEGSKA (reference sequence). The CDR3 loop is CSAYPGQNSYEQYF. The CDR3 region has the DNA TGCAGTGCTTATCCGGGACAGAACTCCTACGAGCAGTACTTC.

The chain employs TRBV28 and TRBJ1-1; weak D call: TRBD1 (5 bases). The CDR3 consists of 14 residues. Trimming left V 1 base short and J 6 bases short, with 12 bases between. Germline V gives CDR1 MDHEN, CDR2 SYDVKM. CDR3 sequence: CASSLSRDQAEAFF. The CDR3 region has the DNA TGTGCCAGCAGTTTATCCCGGGACCAAGCTGAAGCTTTCTTT.

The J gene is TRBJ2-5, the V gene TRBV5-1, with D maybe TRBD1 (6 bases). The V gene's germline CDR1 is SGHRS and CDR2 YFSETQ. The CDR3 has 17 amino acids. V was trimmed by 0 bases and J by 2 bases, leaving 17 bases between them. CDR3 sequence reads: CASSLATGTHLQETQYF. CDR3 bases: TGCGCCAGCAGCTTGGCTACCGGGACACATCTTCAAGAGACCCAGTACTTC.

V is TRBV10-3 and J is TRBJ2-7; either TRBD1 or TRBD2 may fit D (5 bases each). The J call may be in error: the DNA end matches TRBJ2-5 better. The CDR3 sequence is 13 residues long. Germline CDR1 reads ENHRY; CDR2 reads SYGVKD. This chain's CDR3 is CAIQDGGSRTQYF. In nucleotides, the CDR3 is TGTGCCATCCAGGATGGGGGATCTAGGACCCAGTACTTC.

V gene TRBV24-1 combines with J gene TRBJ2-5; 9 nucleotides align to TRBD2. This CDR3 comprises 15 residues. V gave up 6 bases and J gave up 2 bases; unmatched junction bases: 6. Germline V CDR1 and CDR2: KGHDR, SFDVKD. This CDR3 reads CATSKTSGTQETQYF. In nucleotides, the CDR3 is TGTGCCACCAGTAAGACTAGCGGAACTCAAGAGACCCAGTACTTC.

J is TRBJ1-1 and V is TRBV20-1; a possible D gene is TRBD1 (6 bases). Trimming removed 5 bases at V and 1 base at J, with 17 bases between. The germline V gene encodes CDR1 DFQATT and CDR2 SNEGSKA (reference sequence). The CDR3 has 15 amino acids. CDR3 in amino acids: CSAVSPLTGNTEAFF. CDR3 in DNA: TGCAGTGCTGTGAGCCCCCTGACAGGGAACACTGAAGCTTTCTTT.

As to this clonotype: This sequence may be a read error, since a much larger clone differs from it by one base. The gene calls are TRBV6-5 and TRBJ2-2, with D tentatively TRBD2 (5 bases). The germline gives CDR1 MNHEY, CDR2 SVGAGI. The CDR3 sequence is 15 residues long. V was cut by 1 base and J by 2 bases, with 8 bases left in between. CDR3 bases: TGTGCCAGCAGTTACTTACGGGAAAACACCGGGGAGCTGTTTTTT. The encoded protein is CASSYLRENTGELFF.

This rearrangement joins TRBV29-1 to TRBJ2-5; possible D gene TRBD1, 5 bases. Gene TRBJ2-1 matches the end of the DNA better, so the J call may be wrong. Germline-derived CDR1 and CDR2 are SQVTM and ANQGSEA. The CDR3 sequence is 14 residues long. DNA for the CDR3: TGCAGCGTTGAAGGGCGTGGGGCCCAAGAGACCCAGTTCTTC. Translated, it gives CSVEGRGAQETQFF.

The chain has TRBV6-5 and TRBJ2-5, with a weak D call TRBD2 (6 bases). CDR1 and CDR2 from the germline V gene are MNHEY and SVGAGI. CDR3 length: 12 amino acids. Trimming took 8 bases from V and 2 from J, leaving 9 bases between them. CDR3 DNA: TGTGCCAGCGGGACTTTTCAAGAGACCCAGTACTTC. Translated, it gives CASGTFQETQYF.

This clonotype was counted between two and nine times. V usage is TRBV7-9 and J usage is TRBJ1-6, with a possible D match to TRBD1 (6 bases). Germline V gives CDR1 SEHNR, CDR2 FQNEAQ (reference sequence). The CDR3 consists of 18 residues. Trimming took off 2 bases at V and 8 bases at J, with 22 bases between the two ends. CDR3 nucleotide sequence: TGTGCCAGCAGCTTAAATACAGGGACCTACCTTGAGGATTCACCCCTCCACTTT. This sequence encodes CASSLNTGTYLEDSPLHF.

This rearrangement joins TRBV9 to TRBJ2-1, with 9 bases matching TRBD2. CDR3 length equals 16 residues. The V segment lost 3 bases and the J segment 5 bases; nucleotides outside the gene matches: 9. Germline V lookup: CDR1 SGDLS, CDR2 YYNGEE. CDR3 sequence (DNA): TGTGCCAGCAGCGAGCAGGCTAGCGGGACCCACAATGAGCAGTTCTTC. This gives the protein CASSEQASGTHNEQFF.

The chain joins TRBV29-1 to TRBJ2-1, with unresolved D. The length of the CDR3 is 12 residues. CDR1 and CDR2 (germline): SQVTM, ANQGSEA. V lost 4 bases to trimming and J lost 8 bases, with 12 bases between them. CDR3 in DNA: TGCAGCGTTGTGATGTTGTCGGATGAGCAGTTCTTC. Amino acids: CSVVMLSDEQFF.

CDR3 nucleotide sequence: TGCAGTGCTAGAGATTGGTTGGGCGCCAGCTCCTACAATGAGCAGTACTTC. It yields the protein CSARDWLGASSYNEQYF. V is TRBV20-1 and J is TRBJ2-7; unclear D gene. The CDR3 is made up of 17 amino acids. V was trimmed by 0 bases and J by 7 bases, leaving 25 bases between them. Germline-derived CDR1 and CDR2 are DFQATT and SNEGSKA (reference sequence).

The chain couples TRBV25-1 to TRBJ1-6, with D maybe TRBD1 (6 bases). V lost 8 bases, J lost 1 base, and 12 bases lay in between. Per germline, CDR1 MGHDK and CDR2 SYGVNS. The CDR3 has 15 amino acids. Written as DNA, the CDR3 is TGTGCCAGCGGGTCAGGGGCATCCTATAATTCACCCCTCCACTTT. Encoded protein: CASGSGASYNSPLHF.

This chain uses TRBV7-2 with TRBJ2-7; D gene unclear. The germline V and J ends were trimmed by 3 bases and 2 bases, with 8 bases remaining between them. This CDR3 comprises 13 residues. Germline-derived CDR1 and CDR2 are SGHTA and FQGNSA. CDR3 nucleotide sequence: TGTGCCAGCAGCTTGTCTTCCACCTACGAGCAGTACTTC. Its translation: CASSLSSTYEQYF.

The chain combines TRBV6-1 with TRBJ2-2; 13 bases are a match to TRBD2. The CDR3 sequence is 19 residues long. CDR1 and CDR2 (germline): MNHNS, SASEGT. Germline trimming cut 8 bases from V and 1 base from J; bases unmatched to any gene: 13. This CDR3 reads CASSNQGLAGARNTGELFF. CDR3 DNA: TGTGCCAGCTCAAATCAAGGACTAGCGGGGGCCCGGAACACCGGGGAGCTGTTTTTT.

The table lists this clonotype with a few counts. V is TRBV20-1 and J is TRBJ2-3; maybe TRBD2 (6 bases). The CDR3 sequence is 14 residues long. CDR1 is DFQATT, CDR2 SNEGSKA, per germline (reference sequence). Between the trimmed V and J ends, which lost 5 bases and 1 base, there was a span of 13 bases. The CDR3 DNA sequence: TGCAGTGCTTACCGGGACTTGGGCACAGATACGCAGTATTTT. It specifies CSAYRDLGTDTQYF.

The CDR3 DNA sequence: TGCAGTGCTCGGTCCGGACAGGGTGACTACGAGCAGTACTTC. Protein: CSARSGQGDYEQYF. The V call is TRBV20-1, the J call TRBJ2-7, with 8 bases identical to TRBD1. The CDR3 spans 14 residues. Germline-derived CDR1 and CDR2 are DFQATT and SNEGSKA (reference sequence). After removal of 5 bases from V and 3 bases from J, the junction contained 9 bases not matched to a gene.

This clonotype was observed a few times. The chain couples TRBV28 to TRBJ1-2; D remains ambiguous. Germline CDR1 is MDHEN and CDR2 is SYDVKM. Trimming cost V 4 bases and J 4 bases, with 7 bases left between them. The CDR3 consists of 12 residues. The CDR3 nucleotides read TGTGCCAGCAGTTCCCGGGTCTATGGCTACACCTTC. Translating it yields CASSSRVYGYTF.

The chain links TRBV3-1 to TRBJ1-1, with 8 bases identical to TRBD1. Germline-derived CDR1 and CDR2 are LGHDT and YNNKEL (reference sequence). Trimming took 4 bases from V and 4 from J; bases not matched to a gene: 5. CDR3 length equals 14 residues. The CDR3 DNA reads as TGTGCCAGCAGCCTCTCACAGGGGGGCACTGAAGCTTTCTTT. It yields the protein CASSLSQGGTEAFF.

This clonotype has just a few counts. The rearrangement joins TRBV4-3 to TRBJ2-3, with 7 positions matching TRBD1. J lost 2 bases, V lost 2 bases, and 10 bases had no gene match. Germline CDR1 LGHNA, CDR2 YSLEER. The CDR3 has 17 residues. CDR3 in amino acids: CASSQYPGRGFTDTQYF. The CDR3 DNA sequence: TGCGCCAGCAGCCAATACCCTGGCAGGGGGTTCACAGATACGCAGTATTTT.

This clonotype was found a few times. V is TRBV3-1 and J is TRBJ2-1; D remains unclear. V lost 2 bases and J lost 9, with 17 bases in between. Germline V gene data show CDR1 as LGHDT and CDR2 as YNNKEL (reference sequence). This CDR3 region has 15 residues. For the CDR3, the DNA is TGTGCCAGCAGCCAATCAGCGATTGGGCACGGTGAGCAGTTCTTC. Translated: CASSQSAIGHGEQFF.

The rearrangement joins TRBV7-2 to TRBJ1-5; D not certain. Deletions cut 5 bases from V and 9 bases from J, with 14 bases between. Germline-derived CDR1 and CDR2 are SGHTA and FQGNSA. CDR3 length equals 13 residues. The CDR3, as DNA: TGTGCCAGCAGCCTTACGGGCGCTGGGCCCCAGCATTTT. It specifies CASSLTGAGPQHF.